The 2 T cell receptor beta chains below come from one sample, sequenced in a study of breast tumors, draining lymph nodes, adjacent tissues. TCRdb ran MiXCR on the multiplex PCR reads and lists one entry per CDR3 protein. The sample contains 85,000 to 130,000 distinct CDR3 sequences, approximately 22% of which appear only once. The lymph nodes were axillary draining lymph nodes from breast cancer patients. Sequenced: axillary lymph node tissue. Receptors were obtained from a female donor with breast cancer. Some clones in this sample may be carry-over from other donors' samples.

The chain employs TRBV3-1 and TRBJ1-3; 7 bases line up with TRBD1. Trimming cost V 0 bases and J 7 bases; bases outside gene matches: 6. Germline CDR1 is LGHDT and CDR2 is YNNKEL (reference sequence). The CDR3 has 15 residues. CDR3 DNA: TGTGCCAGCAGCCAAGACTGGGGCAGGGGGAACACCATATATTTT. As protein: CASSQDWGRGNTIYF.

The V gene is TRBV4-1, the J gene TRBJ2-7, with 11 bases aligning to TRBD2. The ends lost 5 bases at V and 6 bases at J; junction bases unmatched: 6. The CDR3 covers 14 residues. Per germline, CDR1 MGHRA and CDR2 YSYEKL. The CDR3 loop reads CASSSTSGRGEQYF. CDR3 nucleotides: TGCGCCAGCAGCAGTACTAGCGGGAGAGGCGAGCAGTACTTC.